One and the same sample provided the 27 T cell receptor beta chains below, sequenced in a study of beta chain features in type 1 diabetes. TCRB transcripts that were expressed got sequenced, as all of the isolated RNA had been reverse transcribed. The table came from immunoSEQ multiplex PCR; TCRdb's copy has only in-frame clones and leaves some out. The sample shows a few hundred thousand clones, approximately 16% of them seen only once. These receptors are not linked to any known antigen. Study-wide results and caveats: Patients with Type 1 diabetes showed moderately but significantly shorter TCRB CDR3s in all four CD4+ subsets.

The specimen was naive CD4+ T cells from blood. The source is a man aged 25-40 years with type 1 diabetes.

V usage is TRBV25-1 and J usage is TRBJ2-3; TRBD2 matches 12 bases. The CDR3 consists of 13 residues. Germline-derived CDR1 and CDR2 are MGHDK and SYGVNS. With V trimmed by 6 bases and J by 7 bases, 2 bases remained unmatched. The CDR3 region is CASRLAGGHTQYF. Written as DNA, the CDR3 is TGTGCCAGCAGACTAGCGGGAGGCCATACGCAGTATTTT.

The chain joins TRBV7-2 to TRBJ2-1; D remains unclear. This CDR3 is 16 amino acids long. V was trimmed by 6 bases and J by 5 bases, leaving 20 bases between them. The germline gives CDR1 SGHTA, CDR2 FQGNSA. The CDR3 region is CASSRQGLNTHNEQFF. CDR3 nucleotide sequence: TGTGCCAGCAGTCGACAAGGGTTAAATACGCACAATGAGCAGTTCTTC. Full variable domain (missing parts from reference TRBV7-2 and TRBJ2-1): GAGVSQSPSNKVTEKGKDVELRCDPISGHTALYWYRQSLGQGLEFLIYFQGNSAPDKSGLPSDRFSAERTGGSVSTLTIQRTQQEDSAVYLCASSRQGLNTHNEQFFGPGTRLTVL.

Concerning this clone: The same CDR3 can be traced to other DNA sequences in this sample. The chain employs TRBV9 and TRBJ2-3; D is unresolved. The CDR3 consists of 13 residues. V was shortened by 0 bases and J by 3 bases, with 5 bases between the two germline ends. Germline V gives CDR1 SGDLS, CDR2 YYNGEE. The CDR3 nucleotides are TGTGCCAGCAGCGTAGATAGGACAGATACGCAGTATTTT. Its translation is CASSVDRTDTQYF.

The chain joins TRBV20-1 to TRBJ2-7; unclear D gene. CDR3 length equals 11 residues. The germline gives CDR1 DFQATT, CDR2 SNEGSKA (reference sequence). Deletions cut 4 bases from V and 5 bases from J, with 9 bases between. DNA for the CDR3: TGCAGTGCTATGCGTGGCGACGAGCAGTACTTC. Its protein product is CSAMRGDEQYF.

V and J are TRBV28 and TRBJ2-7; TRBD1 is a possible D gene (6 bases). From germline, CDR1 is MDHEN and CDR2 SYDVKM. V lost 6 bases and J 2 bases, leaving 14 bases between the germline ends. The CDR3 length is 14 residues. CDR3 region: CASSSTGETYEQYF. The CDR3 DNA is TGTGCCAGCAGCTCGACAGGCGAGACCTACGAGCAGTACTTC.

The chain employs TRBV29-1 and TRBJ2-7, with TRBD1 matching over 8 bases. Per the germline V gene, CDR1 is SQVTM and CDR2 is ANQGSEA. Unmatched junction bases numbered 6, after V lost 2 bases and J lost 6 bases. The CDR3 consists of 13 residues. The CDR3 is CSVERTGSGEQYF. The CDR3 nucleotides read TGCAGCGTTGAAAGGACAGGGTCCGGCGAGCAGTACTTC.

The rearrangement links TRBV7-2 to TRBJ2-5; D gene ambiguous. The CDR3 extends over 11 amino acids. Deletions cut 5 bases from V and 14 bases from J, with 15 bases between. Germline V gene lookup returns CDR1 SGHTA and CDR2 FQGNSA. This CDR3 is CASSAQVSPYF. The DNA of the CDR3 is TGTGCCAGCAGCGCCCAGGTCAGCCCCTACTTC.

This clone was seen a handful of times. The rearrangement joins TRBV5-1 to TRBJ2-1; either TRBD1 or TRBD2 may fit D (7 bases each). Per the germline V gene, CDR1 is SGHRS and CDR2 is YFSETQ. The CDR3 is made up of 16 amino acids. V lost 4 bases and J lost 5, with 19 bases in between. CDR3 in amino acids: CASSPTGRLADNEQFF. The CDR3 region has the DNA TGCGCCAGCAGCCCGACAGGGAGGCTAGCGGACAATGAGCAGTTCTTC.

The table lists this clone with a few counts. Within the sample, other DNA sequences also encode this same CDR3. The chain recombines TRBV14 with TRBJ1-2; D gene unclear. Germline assignment: CDR1 SGHDN and CDR2 FVKESK. V was clipped by 0 bases and J by 2 bases, with 4 bases between them. CDR3 length equals 13 residues. CDR3 in DNA: TGTGCCAGCAGCCAAGACAGAAACTATGGCTACACCTTC. Translating gives CASSQDRNYGYTF. The full variable domain, with the rest looked up from reference TRBV14 and TRBJ1-2, is EAGVTQFPSHSVIEKGQTVTLRCDPISGHDNLYWYRRVMGKEIKFLLHFVKESKQDESGMPNNRFLAERTGGTYSTLKVQPAELEDSGVYFCASSQDRNYGYTFGSGTRLTVV.

The chain joins TRBV2 to TRBJ2-1, with 8 nucleotides matching TRBD1. The V segment lost 7 bases and the J segment 6 bases; nucleotides outside the gene matches: 5. The length of the CDR3 is 13 residues. Germline loops: CDR1 SNHLY, CDR2 FYNNEI. The CDR3 spells CASNPGQGNEQFF. In DNA, the CDR3 is TGTGCCAGCAATCCCGGACAGGGCAATGAGCAGTTCTTC.

The chain links TRBV19 to TRBJ2-5; 11 bases are a match to TRBD1. Germline trimming cut 5 bases from V and 10 bases from J; bases unmatched to any gene: 3. From germline, CDR1 is LNHDA and CDR2 SQIVND (reference sequence). This CDR3 has 12 amino acids. The CDR3 reads CASSVDRGLQYF. As DNA, the CDR3 is TGTGCCAGTAGTGTGGACAGGGGGCTCCAGTACTTC.

This clone was counted between two and nine times. The chain links TRBV7-9 to TRBJ2-2, with D possibly being TRBD1 (8 bases). Trimming took off 5 bases at V and 3 bases at J, with 16 bases between the two ends. Germline CDR1 SEHNR, CDR2 FQNEAQ (reference sequence). The CDR3 has 16 residues. The CDR3 sequence: CASSARQGRDTGELFF. For the CDR3, the DNA is TGTGCCAGCAGCGCCCGACAGGGGAGGGACACCGGGGAGCTGTTTTTT.

In this sample, this clone turned up a few times. This chain uses TRBV7-8 with TRBJ2-1; 9 bases are shared with TRBD2. The CDR3 is 17 amino acids. Germline CDR1 SGHVS, CDR2 FQNEAQ. V trimming: 1 base; J trimming: 9 bases; junction bases outside the gene matches: 13. As DNA, the CDR3 is TGTGCCAGCAGCTTAGATCTCTCTCTAGCGGGAAGGGGTGAGCAGTTCTTC. Its protein is CASSLDLSLAGRGEQFF. Full variable domain (rest looked up from reference TRBV7-8 and TRBJ2-1): GAGVSQSPRYKVAKRGQDVALRCDPISGHVSLFWYQQALGQGPEFLTYFQNEAQLDKSGLPSDRFFAERPEGSVSTLKIQRTQQEDSAVYLCASSLDLSLAGRGEQFFGPGTRLTVL.

The table lists this clone with a few counts. The CDR3 reads CASSAGTSGRREQYF. Written as DNA, the CDR3 is TGTGCCAGCAGTGCCGGGACTAGCGGGAGACGCGAGCAGTACTTC. J is TRBJ2-7 and V is TRBV6-1; 14 nucleotides agree with TRBD2. CDR1 and CDR2 (germline): MNHNS, SASEGT. V trimming: 4 bases; J trimming: 6 bases; junction bases outside the gene matches: 5. CDR3 length: 15 residues.

The chain joins TRBV5-1 to TRBJ2-7; 9 bases fit TRBD1. In germline, CDR1 is SGHRS, CDR2 YFSETQ. The length of the CDR3 is 18 residues. V gave up 0 bases and J gave up 4 bases; unmatched junction bases: 14. CDR3: CASSLGPQEGTGLYEQYF. Written as DNA, the CDR3 is TGCGCCAGCAGCTTGGGGCCCCAGGAGGGGACAGGGCTTTACGAGCAGTACTTC.

This clone was observed a few times. V and J are TRBV29-1 and TRBJ1-1; D possibly corresponds to TRBD1 (6 bases). Germline V gene sequence: CDR1 SQVTM, CDR2 ANQGSEA. V lost 4 bases to trimming and J lost 1 base, with 19 bases between them. This CDR3 is 16 amino acids long. The CDR3 reads CSVAGPDRTGNTEAFF. The DNA for the CDR3 is TGCAGCGTTGCGGGGCCAGACAGGACTGGGAACACTGAAGCTTTCTTT.

This chain links TRBV4-1 with TRBJ1-2; D not resolved. Between the trimmed V and J ends, which lost 3 bases and 5 bases, there was a span of 10 bases. CDR1 and CDR2 from the germline V gene are MGHRA and YSYEKL. CDR3 size: 13 residues. The CDR3 DNA follows: TGCGCCAGCAGCCAGACGGATACATATGGCTACACCTTC. Protein product: CASSQTDTYGYTF.

The chain carries TRBV19 and TRBJ2-7, with 13 bases that match TRBD2. The CDR3 covers 16 residues. Trimming took 1 base from V and 4 from J; bases not matched to a gene: 4. Germline lookup yields CDR1 LNHDA and CDR2 SQIVND (reference sequence). In nucleotides, the CDR3 is TGTGCCAGTAGTATAGGGTCGACTAGCGGGAGGTACGAGCAGTACTTC. Translating gives CASSIGSTSGRYEQYF.

The chain joins TRBV5-6 to TRBJ2-5; D is perhaps TRBD1 (7 bases). The V end was cut by 4 bases, the J end by 5 bases, with 12 bases between. This CDR3 region has 13 residues. The germline V gene has CDR1 SGHDT and CDR2 YYEEEE. This CDR3 reads CASSRRGLETQYF. The CDR3 DNA is TGTGCCAGCAGCCGGAGGGGGCTGGAGACCCAGTACTTC.

The chain combines TRBV23-1 with TRBJ2-7, with a possible D match to TRBD2 (5 bases). TRBV23-1 is given ORF status, its function remaining uncertain. CDR3 size: 15 residues. V shed 4 bases and J shed 2 bases, with 15 bases lying between them. The CDR3 DNA follows: TGCGCCAGCAGTCTCAGAGGGTGGCCTACCTACGAGCAGTACTTC. The encoded protein is CASSLRGWPTYEQYF.

The chain recombines TRBV25-1 with TRBJ2-3; 8 bases align to TRBD1. The CDR3 extends over 15 amino acids. CDR1 and CDR2 from the germline V gene are MGHDK and SYGVNS. V gave up 5 bases and J gave up 1 base; unmatched junction bases: 5. The CDR3 protein is CASSLGQGRTDTQYF. In DNA form, the CDR3 reads TGTGCCAGCAGTCTCGGACAGGGACGCACAGATACGCAGTATTTT.

A note on this clone: Other DNA sequences in the sample encode the same CDR3. The chain has TRBV9 and TRBJ1-2; weak D call: TRBD1 (5 bases). Germline V gene lookup returns CDR1 SGDLS and CDR2 YYNGEE. The CDR3 consists of 12 residues. V was clipped by 0 bases and J by 8 bases, with 8 bases between them. CDR3 coding DNA: TGTGCCAGCAGCGTAGCAAGGGGCGGCTACACCTTC. It specifies CASSVARGGYTF.

This sequence joins TRBV7-2 and TRBJ2-3; 8 nucleotides align to TRBD1. Germline V lookup: CDR1 SGHTA, CDR2 FQGNSA. The CDR3 covers 17 residues. The junction had 10 bases not matched to a gene; V was cut back by 1 base and J by 4 bases. As DNA, the CDR3 is TGTGCCAGCAGCTTAGATGTTGGGACAGGATTTTCAGATACGCAGTATTTT. Its translation is CASSLDVGTGFSDTQYF. Looking up the rest from reference TRBV7-2 and TRBJ2-3 gives the full variable domain: GAGVSQSPSNKVTEKGKDVELRCDPISGHTALYWYRQSLGQGLEFLIYFQGNSAPDKSGLPSDRFSAERTGGSVSTLTIQRTQQEDSAVYLCASSLDVGTGFSDTQYFGPGTRLTVL.

In its sample, this clone was seen a few times. The CDR3: CASSQELMFSGANVLTF. CDR3 DNA: TGCGCCAGCAGCCAAGAATTAATGTTCTCTGGGGCCAACGTCCTGACTTTC. This chain joins TRBV4-1 and TRBJ2-6, with D unresolved. Germline CDR1 is MGHRA and CDR2 is YSYEKL. The germline V and J ends were trimmed by 0 bases and 0 bases, with 9 bases remaining between them. The CDR3 runs to 17 residues.

A few counts support this clone. This chain uses TRBV19 with TRBJ2-1, with TRBD2 matching 7 bases. Losses at the gene ends were 6 bases for V and 2 bases for J; bases not matched to a gene: 7. Germline lookup yields CDR1 LNHDA and CDR2 SQIVND (reference sequence). The CDR3 totals 15 residues. The CDR3 loop reads CASSTSGTTYNEQFF. The DNA for the CDR3 is TGTGCCAGTAGCACAAGCGGGACGACCTACAATGAGCAGTTCTTC.

The CDR3 region is CAITSESSYNEQFF. In nucleotides, the CDR3 is TGTGCCATCACTTCCGAGAGCTCCTACAATGAGCAGTTCTTC. The V and J genes are TRBV10-3 and TRBJ2-1; D is unclear. Trimming left V 7 bases short and J 0 bases short, with 10 bases between. The germline CDR1 and CDR2 sequences are ENHRY and SYGVKD. This CDR3 region has 14 residues.

The J gene is TRBJ2-1, the V gene TRBV29-1; 8 nucleotides line up with TRBD1. V dropped 6 bases and J dropped 4; count of bases not matched to a gene: 20. Germline CDR1 is SQVTM and CDR2 is ANQGSEA. The CDR3 consists of 18 residues. The CDR3 nucleotides are TGCAGCGTCAATAATCGTCGACAGGGGCAACTGATTTACAATGAGCAGTTCTTC. Its translation: CSVNNRRQGQLIYNEQFF.